This entry lists 23 T cell receptor beta chains sequenced from one sample in a study of shared clonotypes between healthy human individuals. Clones were read by immunoSEQ multiplex PCR, and TCRdb kept only the in-frame ones, dropping some. The sample contains about 2.3 million clones, 92% of which appear only once. The sequenced sample was naive CD4+ T cells from PBMCs. Noted subset: CD45RA+ positively selected. These receptors all come from a man aged 18 to 30 in good health. Some clones in this sample may be carry-over from other donors' samples.

This clone showed up just a few times. At one of its ends the junction is not consistent with the germline gene, which may arise from a read error. The chain carries TRBV7-3 and TRBJ1-1; D is uncertain. The germline CDR1 and CDR2 sequences are SGHTA and FQGTGA. There are 14 residues in the CDR3. This CDR3 is CASSLRAESTKAFF. As DNA, the CDR3 is TGTGCCAGCAGCTTAAGGGCTGAATCCACTAAAGCTTTCTTT.

V gene TRBV7-8 combines with J gene TRBJ2-7; TRBD1 might be the D (6 bases). This CDR3 comprises 19 residues. Germline CDR1 is SGHVS and CDR2 is FQNEAQ. Trimming shortened V by 5 bases and J by 0 bases, and 26 bases separated the two germline ends. In nucleotides, the CDR3 is TGTGCCAGCAGCCGCATCGGACAGACCCTTACCTTTAGCTCCTACGAGCAGTACTTC. Amino acid sequence: CASSRIGQTLTFSSYEQYF.

The rearrangement joins TRBV11-2 to TRBJ2-7, with D perhaps TRBD2 (5 bases). Germline V gene data show CDR1 as SGHAT and CDR2 as FQNNGV. The CDR3 consists of 18 residues. The V gene lost 5 bases and the J gene lost 4 bases, with 27 bases spanning the gap. The CDR3 here is CASSEIRNRPAEGYEQYF. The CDR3 nucleotides read TGTGCCAGCAGCGAAATAAGAAATCGGCCTGCTGAGGGTTACGAGCAGTACTTC.

The chain joins TRBV7-3 to TRBJ2-4; no firm D call. The CDR3 totals 15 residues. The germline CDR1 and CDR2 sequences are SGHTA and FQGTGA. The V and J ends lost 2 bases and 3 bases respectively, with 11 bases between them. The CDR3 is CASSLLGTDKNIQYF. The CDR3 bases are TGTGCCAGCAGCTTACTGGGAACAGACAAAAACATTCAGTACTTC.

This clone was seen a single time. This chain links TRBV6-6 with TRBJ1-5; D unclear. V lost 0 bases to trimming and J lost 6 bases, with 9 bases between them. CDR1 and CDR2 from the germline V gene are MNHNY and SVGAGI (reference sequence). This CDR3 has 14 amino acids. The CDR3 loop reads CASSYSGEGQPQHF. CDR3 DNA: TGTGCCAGCAGTTACTCCGGGGAAGGTCAGCCCCAGCATTTT.

The chain employs TRBV9 and TRBJ2-2, with D tentatively TRBD2 (5 bases). Trimming removed 4 bases at V and 8 bases at J, with 15 bases between. Germline-derived CDR1 and CDR2 are SGDLS and YYNGEE. The CDR3 runs to 14 residues. CDR3 amino acids: CASSIRPTGGELFF. Written as DNA, the CDR3 is TGTGCCAGCAGCATAAGACCCACGGGGGGGGAGCTGTTTTTT.

This clone was seen only once. This chain uses TRBV29-1 with TRBJ2-3; no clear D. CDR1 and CDR2 (germline): SQVTM, ANQGSEA. The CDR3 is 11 residues long. V was trimmed by 5 bases and J by 8 bases, leaving 11 bases between them. The CDR3 here is CSVHVIGTQYF. The CDR3 DNA reads as TGCAGCGTTCACGTTATAGGTACGCAGTATTTT.

This clone has only one observation. This chain connects TRBV6-1 to TRBJ2-7, with D perhaps matching TRBD1 (6 bases). In germline, CDR1 is MNHNS, CDR2 SASEGT. Trimming took 8 bases from V and 8 from J, leaving 22 bases between them. This CDR3 contains 14 residues. As DNA, the CDR3 is TGTGCCAGCGCTAGTCTAGTGGACAGCTCTAAGCAGTACTTC. Residues: CASASLVDSSKQYF.

Details on this clone: At the DNA level, this CDR3 is encoded by other sequences in the same sample as well. The chain recombines TRBV7-9 with TRBJ2-7, with 7 bases lining up with TRBD1. The CDR3 loop spans 14 amino acids. Germline V gene data show CDR1 as SEHNR and CDR2 as FQNEAQ (reference sequence). With 4 bases clipped from V and 1 base from J, the junction kept 4 bases outside the gene matches. CDR3 residues: CASSSRTGSYEQYF. The DNA for the CDR3 is TGTGCCAGCAGCTCGAGGACAGGATCCTACGAGCAGTACTTC.

The rearrangement links TRBV7-3 to TRBJ2-1; 11 nucleotides agree with TRBD2. J lost 2 bases, V lost 9 bases, and 6 bases had no gene match. The CDR3 has 15 amino acids. The V gene's germline CDR1 is SGHTA and CDR2 FQGTGA. The CDR3 DNA is TGTGCCAGTTCTATAGCGGGAGGGACCTACAATGAGCAGTTCTTC. Its protein is CASSIAGGTYNEQFF.

This sequence joins TRBV7-8 and TRBJ1-3; the D is unclear. CDR1 and CDR2 from the germline V gene are SGHVS and FQNEAQ. There are 13 residues in the CDR3. Trimming cost V 6 bases and J 0 bases, with 6 bases left between them. CDR3 residues: CASRQSSGNTIYF. CDR3 coding DNA: TGTGCCAGCAGACAGAGCTCTGGAAACACCATATATTTT.

In the case of this clone: The same CDR3 can be traced to other DNA sequences in this sample. The chain links TRBV29-1 to TRBJ2-5; maybe TRBD2 (6 bases). Trimming took 3 bases from V and 5 from J, leaving 7 bases between them. This CDR3 spans 11 amino acids. Germline CDR1 is SQVTM and CDR2 is ANQGSEA. The CDR3 sequence: CSVDGRETQYF. As DNA, the CDR3 is TGCAGCGTTGATGGGAGGGAGACCCAGTACTTC.

This clone was seen once. V and J are TRBV28 and TRBJ1-2; D gene unclear. This CDR3 spans 13 amino acids. V shed 3 bases and J shed 1 base, with 6 bases lying between them. CDR1 and CDR2 from the germline V gene are MDHEN and SYDVKM. The CDR3 DNA follows: TGTGCCAGCAGTTTTACATTTAACTATGGCTACACCTTC. The encoded protein is CASSFTFNYGYTF.

This chain connects TRBV4-2 to TRBJ2-4; D gene uncertain. Germline CDR1 reads LGHNA; CDR2 reads YNFKEQ. Trimming shortened V by 3 bases and J by 0 bases, and 9 bases separated the two germline ends. CDR3 length: 15 amino acids. The CDR3 sequence: CASSHLREAKNIQYF. In DNA, the CDR3 is TGTGCCAGCAGCCATCTCAGAGAAGCCAAAAACATTCAGTACTTC.

V gene TRBV25-1 combines with J gene TRBJ1-2; 9 bases agree with TRBD1. Germline assignment: CDR1 MGHDK and CDR2 SYGVNS. Trimming removed 1 base from V and 2 bases from J; junction bases left unmatched: 5. The CDR3 sequence is 16 residues long. CDR3 sequence reads: CASSELGQGLNYGYTF. The CDR3 coding sequence is TGTGCCAGCAGTGAATTGGGACAGGGACTCAACTATGGCTACACCTTC.

The chain carries TRBV9 and TRBJ2-1, with D possibly being TRBD2 (6 bases). CDR3 length: 17 amino acids. The V and J ends lost 0 bases and 4 bases respectively, with 17 bases between them. CDR1 is SGDLS and CDR2 is YYNGEE in the germline V gene. The CDR3 loop reads CASSVGTGASPYNEQFF. As DNA, the CDR3 is TGTGCCAGCAGCGTAGGAACGGGAGCCTCTCCTTACAATGAGCAGTTCTTC.

The chain links TRBV28 to TRBJ2-7; perhaps TRBD2 as D (5 bases). The V gene's germline CDR1 is MDHEN and CDR2 SYDVKM. The CDR3 length is 16 residues. Trimming stripped 1 base from V and 6 bases from J, with 19 bases between. CDR3 amino acids: CASSLLDYRGRGEQYF. The CDR3 nucleotides read TGTGCCAGCAGTTTATTGGATTATCGGGGTCGTGGCGAGCAGTACTTC.

The chain combines TRBV14 with TRBJ2-3, with 8 bases identical to TRBD2. V dropped 2 bases and J dropped 7; count of bases not matched to a gene: 2. The CDR3 consists of 13 residues. Germline V gene lookup returns CDR1 SGHDN and CDR2 FVKESK. The CDR3 spells CASSQIAGHTQYF. Written as DNA, the CDR3 is TGTGCCAGCAGCCAAATAGCGGGACATACGCAGTATTTT.

The rearrangement joins TRBV5-1 to TRBJ2-3; the match to TRBD1 covers 7 bases. The germline CDR1 and CDR2 sequences are SGHRS and YFSETQ. The V and J ends lost 0 bases and 1 base, in that order; junction bases with no gene match: 5. The CDR3 loop spans 16 amino acids. DNA for the CDR3: TGCGCCAGCAGCTTGGTCCGGCAGGGGGGCACAGATACGCAGTATTTT. Protein: CASSLVRQGGTDTQYF. Variable domain in full (rest from reference TRBV5-1 and TRBJ2-3): KAGVTQTPRYLIKTRGQQVTLSCSPISGHRSVSWYQQTPGQGLQFLFEYFSETQRNKGNFPGRFSGRQFSNSRSEMNVSTLELGDSALYLCASSLVRQGGTDTQYFGPGTRLTVL.

The J gene is TRBJ2-7, the V gene TRBV7-7; D possibly matches TRBD1 or TRBD2 (6 bases each). Trimming cost V 5 bases and J 3 bases, with 11 bases left between them. The CDR3 has 13 residues. Per the germline V gene, CDR1 is SSHAT and CDR2 is FNYEAQ (reference sequence). The CDR3 spells CASSPGALYEQYF. The DNA of the CDR3 is TGTGCCAGCAGCCCGGGGGCCCTCTACGAGCAGTACTTC.

A single count supports this clone. The chain carries TRBV7-2 and TRBJ2-3, with TRBD2 identical over 9 bases. The V gene end was trimmed by 5 bases and the J gene end by 3 bases; junction bases not matched to a gene: 6. CDR1 and CDR2 (germline): SGHTA, FQGNSA. This CDR3 is built from 15 residues. As DNA, the CDR3 is TGTGCCAGCAGCGACCTAGCGGGAATAACAGATACGCAGTATTTT. Translation: CASSDLAGITDTQYF.

V is TRBV6-1 and J is TRBJ1-1; unclear D gene. With 6 bases removed from V and 4 bases from J, the gap between germline ends came to 12 bases. The CDR3 extends over 13 amino acids. CDR1 MNHNS and CDR2 SASEGT come from the germline V gene. The CDR3, as DNA: TGTGCCAGCAGCGTTGTTGAGAGCACTGAAGCTTTCTTT. It translates to CASSVVESTEAFF.

V is TRBV6-5 and J is TRBJ2-7; D possibly corresponds to TRBD2 (7 bases). CDR1 is MNHEY, CDR2 SVGAGI, per germline. Deletions cut 0 bases from V and 6 bases from J, with 18 bases between. This CDR3 contains 16 residues. The CDR3 DNA is TGTGCCAGCAGTTACTCGATGGGAGGGGGATTTCCCGAGCAGTACTTC. Protein product: CASSYSMGGGFPEQYF.